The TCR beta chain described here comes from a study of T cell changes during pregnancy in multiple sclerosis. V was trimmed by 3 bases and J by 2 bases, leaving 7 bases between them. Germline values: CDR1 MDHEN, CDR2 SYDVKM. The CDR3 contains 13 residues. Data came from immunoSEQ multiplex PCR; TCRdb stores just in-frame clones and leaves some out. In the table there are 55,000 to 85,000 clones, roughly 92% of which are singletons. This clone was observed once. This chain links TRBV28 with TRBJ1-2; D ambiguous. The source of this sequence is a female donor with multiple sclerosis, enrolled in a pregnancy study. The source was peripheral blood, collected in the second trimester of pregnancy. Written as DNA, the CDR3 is TGTGCCAGCAGTTTGGAGCGAAACTATGGCTACACCTTC. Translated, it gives CASSLERNYGYTF.